This T cell receptor (beta chain) was recorded in a study of regulatory T cells in long-lasting Graves disease (dated by TCRdb to the early 2020s). At the level of the whole study: In the newly diagnosed Graves' disease group, patients had been taking antithyroid drugs for less than 3 months. Persistent Graves' disease patients were compared with newly diagnosed Graves' disease patients by peripheral blood TCR sequencing and RNA sequencing. The study took place in China and was registered as a clinical trial. A total of roughly 35 samples underwent TCR sequencing: about 13 from persistent and around 20 from newly diagnosed Graves' disease patients.

Results and caveats for the whole study, not just this receptor: Lower TCR Shannon entropy and fewer highly expanded clones were observed in persistent Graves' disease patients than in newly diagnosed patients, which suggested clonal expansion. Persistent patients shared more public clonotypes among themselves (around 2,700) than newly diagnosed patients did (about 900). As a limitation, the authors acknowledged that the small sample size may reduce accuracy. Only peripheral blood was studied, because thyroid tissue, the primary lesion, was inaccessible. Preferential use of TRBV28, TRBJ1-2 and TRBJ2-5 was observed in persistent disease, whereas TRBV20-1 and TRBJ2-1 were favored in newly diagnosed disease. Sequencing and analysis were limited to the TCR beta chain.

The CDR3 covers 13 residues, taking in both the cysteine and the phenylalanine. Only the CDR3 portion is preserved as DNA: 39 bases, with reading frame beginning at the first base. According to the germline V gene, CDR1 reads SGHAT and CDR2 reads FQNNGV. This clonotype was picked up a small number of times. Its target antigen remains unknown. An end of the junction does not agree with germline; a read error may underlie this. The sample's time point label is to be understood as: newly diagnosed GD, antithyroid drugs for less than 3 months. For both TCR sequencing and RNA sequencing, RNA was extracted from PBMCs in TRIzol. The diagnosis of Graves' disease followed American Thyroid Association guidelines. The patients came from an endocrinology department in Xi'an, China. Each patient gave about 10 milliliters of peripheral blood, collected in an EDTA anticoagulant tube. PBMCs were isolated by Ficoll Paque Plus density gradient separation without further T cell sorting. An Agilent 2100 Bioanalyzer and agarose gel were used to check RNA quality, while a NanoDrop 2000 measured RNA concentration.

Receptor libraries were prepared by multiplex PCR. Sequencing took place on an Illumina HiSeq 4000. iRepertoire HTBI primers and Arm-PCR amplification of CDR3 regions were used to construct TCR beta libraries. Gel purification was performed on PCR products prior to sequencing. The authors processed their data as follows. Gene usage analysis of CDR3 amino acid clonotypes used the roughly 60 TRBV and 14 to 15 TRBJ segments found across samples. COPE and FqMerger were used to merge the filtered high-quality paired reads into contigs. BLAST was used to align contigs to IMGT TRBV, TRBD and TRBJ reference genes, and CDR3 was defined according to IMGT. Clonotypes above 0.1% frequency were classified as highly expanded clones. Shannon entropy was used to measure repertoire diversity, and the Gini coefficient was used to measure V-J evenness. A clonotype was considered public if more than one individual shared it. The public reads were quality trimmed at Q25 with fastp and then assembled into clones with MiXCR by TCRdb, keeping productive beta chains. Rows with a matching CDR3 protein are joined into one entry that keeps the most common DNA and genes. For this entry, the V and J calls and clone size follow TCRdb and not the study's own pipeline. Present in this sample are around 400,000 distinct CDR3 sequences, roughly a sixth of which were seen just once. The top ten clonotypes cover 20% to 25% of the sample.

The sequence was collected from a female donor with Graves disease. The receptor chain draws on TRBV11-2 and TRBJ1-2; the D segment could be TRBD1, given 5 matching bases. The source material was peripheral blood mononuclear cells (PBMCs), sampled at new diagnosis, from a patient treated with antithyroid drugs. The CDR3 region: CASSLAGNSGYTF. The DNA sequence follows: TGTGCCAGCAGCTTAGCAGGGAACTCTGGCTACACCTTC.